This TCR beta chain was profiled in a study of shared clonotypes between healthy human individuals (dated by TCRdb to the early 2020s). Concerning the study at large: The cohort included three men and a couple of women between 18 and 49 years of age. For each donor, CD4 naive and CD4 memory were each run on three plates, CD8 naive on two plates, and CD8 memory on one plate. The study deeply sequenced blood TCR repertoires of about 5 healthy adults to estimate repertoire size and the extent of clonotype sharing between individuals. To increase sequencing depth and limit assay-specific biases, TCR repertoire library preparation and sequencing were carried out by different laboratories using diverse techniques. Leukapheresis yielded between about 0.9 and 8.9 billion PBMCs per donor.

Donors were healthy HIV-negative adults with no recently reported acute infections or vaccinations. All donors were Caucasian adults living in Nashville, Tennessee, USA. CD4+ T cells were enriched by magnetic negative selection; naive cells were then positively selected on CD45RA, and the negative fraction formed the memory subset. Blood was obtained by leukapheresis, after which PBMCs were separated by Ficoll-Histopaque density gradient centrifugation and cryopreserved in liquid nitrogen vapor phase. Analytical flow cytometry was used to check the purity and quantity of every magnetically sorted T cell population. Genomic DNA was isolated from each sorted fraction and quantified by UV absorbance on a Nanodrop 2000c. The CDR3, from cysteine to phenylalanine, totals 13 residues. Only the CDR3 DNA is retained, 39 bases long and in frame from the first base. Compared with germline, V lacks 6 bases and J lacks 8 bases; bases without a gene match: 6. The germline V gene provides CDR1 MDHEN and CDR2 SYDVKM.

The investigation overall reported the following: Even with the large sequencing depth, rarefaction of the sorted-subset datasets indicated that sequencing was incomplete. The small number of donors limited the genetic and exposure-history diversity represented. Compared with non-shared clonotypes, the clonotypes found in all four sorted-subset donors had higher generation probabilities. Based on pairwise subsampling, the degree of clonotype sharing among donors was expected to be affected by sequencing depth. Sampling was restricted to blood, and TCR repertoires in tissue are likely to differ from TCR repertoires in blood. Across several donors, approximately 5% of naive CD4, approximately 3.6% of naive CD8, roughly 2.3% of memory CD4, and over 0.35% of memory CD8 clonotypes were shared. Larger estimated clonotype richness was generally found for naive subsets than for memory subsets.

This clone was observed once. Its cognate antigen has yet to be identified. No base quality information exists; no much larger clone differs at one position. Using the deep immunoSEQ assay, TCR CDR3 regions were amplified from genomic DNA by multiplex PCR. Genomic DNA extracted from each cell subset was distributed evenly over all wells of several immunoSEQ 96-well plates, and each plate served as one replicate. For sorted subsets, about 200 ng genomic DNA, equal to about 30,000 T cell genomes, was loaded into each replicate PCR. Purified libraries were measured with a Qubit 3.0 fluorometer, size-checked on a Bioanalyzer 2100, and measured again with the KAPA Library Quantification kit. A separate single-read 150-cycle Illumina NextSeq 550 flow cell was used to sequence each immunoSEQ 96-well plate. From the authors' description of their analysis: Because the immunoSEQ output included only junctional sequences and no quality scores, the filtering could not be the same as the filtering used for full-length reads. Sequences were annotated with PyIR, a Python wrapper for IgBLAST v1.9, using IMGT germline references to assign V/J genes and CDR3. Reads were removed for weak V/J assignments (E-value above 1e-6), missing CDR3, stop codons, out-of-frame junctions, or ambiguous translated residues. V3J clonotypes were defined as sequences sharing an identical inferred V gene, J gene, and CDR3 amino acid sequence. To compute the percentage overlap between repertoires, the number of shared unique clonotypes was divided by the size of the smaller repertoire. RTK rarefaction, the Chao1 estimator, and Recon v2.1 estimates of unobserved clonotypes were used to assess repertoire richness. Generation probabilities were computed with OLGA for all TCRbeta clonotypes obtained by the gDNA method from a handful of donors. TCRdb limited this immuneACCESS table to in-frame rearrangements with V and J called. A share of clones is missing; checked studies link under half to unresolved V genes, and the rest is unexplained. V and J calls and clone size come straight from that table; D and trimming were deduced from the DNA. Recorded for this sample are 1.5 million to 1.9 million clones; under 99% of them occurred a single time. Jointly, the top ten make up less than 0.55% of the sample.

The sequence derives from a man between 25 and 39 years old in good health. Sequencing was performed on naive CD4+ T cells sorted from blood. Per the publication, the cell subset or site label means: CD45RA+ positively selected. This chain joins TRBV28 to TRBJ1-2, with 10 middle bases fitting TRBD1. The nucleotides read TGTGCCAGCAGCCCCGGGACAGGGGTAGGCTACACCTTC. This translates into CASSPGTGVGYTF.